Below are 25 T cell receptor beta chains sequenced from a single sample in a study of shared clonotypes between healthy human individuals. Using immunoSEQ multiplex PCR, the repertoire was profiled, and TCRdb retains in-frame clones only, with some absent. The table records a few million clones, under 95% of them present only once. Sequences were obtained from naive CD4+ T cells from PBMCs. Subset of the sample: CD45RA+ positively selected. These receptors were collected from a man aged 18 to 30 in good health. Some clones in this sample may be carry-over from other donors' samples.

With respect to this clone: Other DNA sequences in the sample encode the same CDR3. This rearrangement joins TRBV6-5 to TRBJ2-2; D perhaps matches TRBD2 (5 bases). The CDR3 length is 15 residues. The ends were cut back, 2 bases at V and 1 base at J, with 8 bases in the middle. The germline V gene has CDR1 MNHEY and CDR2 SVGAGI. DNA of the CDR3: TGTGCCAGCAGTTACACGGGGTTGAACACCGGGGAGCTGTTTTTT. It encodes CASSYTGLNTGELFF.

This clone was seen more than once but under ten times. The gene calls are TRBV28 and TRBJ1-2; TRBD1 matches at 11 bases. Germline trimming cut 6 bases from V and 3 bases from J; bases unmatched to any gene: 6. The CDR3 covers 15 residues. Germline CDR1 and CDR2: MDHEN and SYDVKM. CDR3 sequence: CASRTRTGGDYGYTF. CDR3 nucleotide sequence: TGTGCCAGCAGGACTAGGACAGGGGGCGACTATGGCTACACCTTC.

The rearrangement links TRBV6-1 to TRBJ2-3; the D gene is possibly TRBD2 (6 bases). Per germline, CDR1 MNHNS and CDR2 SASEGT. The CDR3 sequence is 17 residues long. With 3 bases removed from V and 3 bases from J, the gap between germline ends came to 19 bases. CDR3 coding DNA: TGTGCCAGCAGTGATTTCCCTCGGGCAGGAGGGACAGATACGCAGTATTTT. Amino acids: CASSDFPRAGGTDTQYF.

In its sample, this clone was seen once. The V and J genes are TRBV30 and TRBJ1-3; D unclear. V lost 3 bases and J lost 0, with 9 bases in between. Germline V gives CDR1 GTSNPN, CDR2 SVGIG (reference sequence). The CDR3 totals 14 residues. CDR3 sequence reads: CAWSPGYSGNTIYF. The CDR3 DNA sequence: TGTGCCTGGAGCCCGGGATACTCTGGAAACACCATATATTTT.

This chain joins TRBV5-4 and TRBJ1-5, with D possibly being TRBD1 (5 bases). This CDR3 region has 13 residues. The germline CDR1 and CDR2 sequences are SGHNT and YYREEE (reference sequence). Trimming removed 0 bases at V and 9 bases at J, with 10 bases between. The CDR3 sequence is CASSLGGDRPQHF. CDR3 sequence (DNA): TGTGCCAGCAGCTTGGGGGGGGATCGGCCCCAGCATTTT.

This rearrangement joins TRBV6-5 to TRBJ2-5; D may match TRBD1 or TRBD2 (5 bases each). The CDR3 runs 12 residues. CDR1 MNHEY and CDR2 SVGAGI come from the germline V gene. V was trimmed by 5 bases and J by 4 bases, leaving 8 bases between them. CDR3 sequence reads: CASSRDRETQYF. In nucleotides, the CDR3 is TGTGCCAGCAGTAGGGACCGAGAGACCCAGTACTTC.

This chain uses TRBV5-1 with TRBJ1-1; D possibly corresponds to TRBD1 (6 bases). The germline CDR1 and CDR2 sequences are SGHRS and YFSETQ. This CDR3 contains 13 residues. Trimming shortened V by 4 bases and J by 1 base, and 8 bases separated the two germline ends. The CDR3 sequence: CASSGTQNTEAFF. Written as DNA, the CDR3 is TGCGCCAGCAGCGGGACACAGAACACTGAAGCTTTCTTT.

About this clone: Relative to the germline gene, one junction end is altered; a read error may explain this. This chain uses TRBV4-1 with TRBJ2-5; D call uncertain. The V gene's germline CDR1 is MGHRA and CDR2 YSYEKL. This CDR3 is built from 16 residues. CDR3 loop: CASSHRGMVAEETRYF. Written as DNA, the CDR3 is TGCGCCAGCAGCCATCGCGGTATGGTAGCCGAAGAGACCCGGTACTTC.

For this clone: The sample carries other DNA sequences with the same CDR3. This rearrangement joins TRBV5-4 to TRBJ2-3; TRBD2 agrees at 9 bases. CDR3 length: 14 residues. Trimming cost V 5 bases and J 1 base; bases outside gene matches: 2. In germline, CDR1 is SGHNT, CDR2 YYREEE (reference sequence). CDR3 loop: CASRAGGRTDTQYF. The CDR3 DNA reads as TGTGCCAGCAGGGCGGGAGGGCGCACAGATACGCAGTATTTT.

The gene calls are TRBV9 and TRBJ2-3, with a tentative D call TRBD2 (5 bases). Trimming took off 4 bases at V and 2 bases at J, with 14 bases between the two ends. This CDR3 region has 15 residues. The V gene's germline CDR1 is SGDLS and CDR2 YYNGEE. CDR3 in amino acids: CASSPLAGLTDTQYF. For the CDR3, the DNA is TGTGCCAGCAGCCCCTTGGCGGGTCTCACAGATACGCAGTATTTT.

This clone was picked up one time. The sample has other DNA sequences that encode this CDR3 too. The chain has TRBV5-1 and TRBJ1-5; D is undetermined. V lost 0 bases and J lost 1, with 5 bases in between. This CDR3 has 14 amino acids. Looked up from germline, CDR1 is SGHRS and CDR2 is YFSETQ. Here the CDR3 DNA reads TGCGCCAGCAGCTTGGGCCAAAGCAATCAGCCCCAGCATTTT. It specifies CASSLGQSNQPQHF.

The chain couples TRBV4-2 to TRBJ2-7; 9 bases align to TRBD1. The CDR3 totals 15 residues. From germline, CDR1 is LGHNA and CDR2 YNFKEQ. V shed 3 bases and J 3 bases; nucleotides not matched to a gene: 6. The CDR3 DNA reads as TGTGCCAGCAGCCAGGGGGACAGGGATGACTACGAGCAGTACTTC. It encodes CASSQGDRDDYEQYF.

Note on this clone: The same CDR3 arises from other DNA sequences in this sample as well. The chain combines TRBV5-1 with TRBJ1-3; D is uncertain. The CDR3 loop spans 12 amino acids. The V gene lost 1 base and the J gene lost 2 bases, with 1 base spanning the gap. The germline V gene encodes CDR1 SGHRS and CDR2 YFSETQ. The CDR3 DNA is TGCGCCAGCAGCTTGCCTGGAAACACCATATATTTT. Translation: CASSLPGNTIYF.

This clone was seen just once. The chain joins TRBV27 to TRBJ1-2; D gene ambiguous. Germline CDR1 is MNHEY and CDR2 is SMNVEV (reference sequence). V was shortened by 5 bases and J by 1 base, with 14 bases between the two germline ends. The CDR3 spans 15 residues. The CDR3 sequence: CASSPARTVNYGYTF. The CDR3 DNA is TGTGCCAGCAGTCCAGCAAGGACGGTTAACTATGGCTACACCTTC.

The chain uses TRBV5-1 and TRBJ2-1; 11 bases are shared with TRBD2. CDR1 is SGHRS and CDR2 is YFSETQ in the germline V gene. This CDR3 has 16 amino acids. Unmatched junction bases numbered 11, after V lost 4 bases and J lost 8 bases. For the CDR3, the DNA is TGCGCCAGCAGCGCTCCCCTAGCGGGAGGCCGCCATGAGCAGTTCTTC. Translation gives CASSAPLAGGRHEQFF.

This sequence joins TRBV11-2 and TRBJ2-6; TRBD1 matches at 7 bases. From germline, CDR1 is SGHAT and CDR2 FQNNGV. V lost 5 bases, J lost 1 base, and 2 bases stayed unmatched. The CDR3 totals 15 residues. CDR3 loop: CASSLGQSGANVLTF. The CDR3 DNA reads as TGTGCCAGCAGCCTGGGACAGTCTGGGGCCAACGTCCTGACTTTC. Complete variable domain (other parts from reference TRBV11-2 and TRBJ2-6): EAGVAQSPRYKIIEKRQSVAFWCNPISGHATLYWYQQILGQGPKLLIQFQNNGVVDDSQLPKDRFSAERLKGVDSTLKIQPAKLEDSAVYLCASSLGQSGANVLTFGAGSRLTVL.

The CDR3 region is CASSPVTGGMNTGELFF. CDR3 bases: TGTGCCAGCAGCCCCGTGACAGGGGGCATGAACACCGGGGAGCTGTTTTTT. This sequence joins TRBV5-4 and TRBJ2-2; TRBD1 matches 10 bases. CDR1 is SGHNT, CDR2 YYREEE, per germline (reference sequence). V lost 4 bases, J lost 1 base, and 7 bases stayed unmatched. The CDR3 has 17 amino acids.

Note on this clone: Given the absence of the conserved phenylalanine or tryptophan at the CDR3 end, a read error is likely. The DNA is left out, because the CDR3 cannot be placed on it with certainty; the CDR3 is given as TCRdb lists it. The gene calls are TRBV9 and TRBJ1-2. The CDR3 comprises 8 residues, both ends counted. CDR1 is SGDLS, CDR2 YYNGEE, per germline. CDR3 region: CASSAGED.

V usage is TRBV6-5 and J usage is TRBJ1-2, with D possibly being TRBD1 (5 bases). V was trimmed by 2 bases and J by 5 bases, leaving 12 bases between them. This CDR3 spans 14 amino acids. Germline CDR1 and CDR2: MNHEY and SVGAGI. CDR3 region: CASSYRQTGYGYTF. CDR3 bases: TGTGCCAGCAGTTACCGACAGACGGGATATGGCTACACCTTC.

CDR3 in amino acids: CASSLVVGMGNEQFF. The DNA of the CDR3 is TGTGCCAGCAGCTTAGTTGTGGGGATGGGGAATGAGCAGTTCTTC. The rearrangement uses TRBV7-9 and TRBJ2-1; D not resolved. V was pared by 1 base and J by 7 bases, with 14 bases between. The CDR3 loop spans 15 amino acids. Looked up from germline, CDR1 is SEHNR and CDR2 is FQNEAQ (reference sequence). Using reference TRBV7-9 and TRBJ2-1 for the parts outside the CDR3, the full variable domain is DTGVSQNPRHKITKRGQNVTFRCDPISEHNRLYWYRQTLGQGPEFLTYFQNEAQLEKSRLLSDRFSAERPKGSFSTLEIQRTEQGDSAMYLCASSLVVGMGNEQFFGPGTRLTVL.

V is TRBV19 and J is TRBJ1-5, with D perhaps TRBD1 (5 bases). The CDR3 has 15 amino acids. Looked up from germline, CDR1 is LNHDA and CDR2 is SQIVND (reference sequence). V gave up 3 bases and J gave up 4 bases, with 13 bases separating them. CDR3 sequence reads: CASSMRVRGNQPQHF. CDR3 in DNA: TGTGCCAGTAGTATGAGGGTAAGGGGAAATCAGCCCCAGCATTTT.

The chain is built from TRBV6-5 and TRBJ2-7, with 11 bases identical to TRBD2. Germline loops: CDR1 MNHEY, CDR2 SVGAGI. This CDR3 is built from 13 residues. J lost 3 bases, V lost 8 bases, and 3 bases had no gene match. The CDR3 region has the DNA TGTGCCAGCTATACTAGCGGGAGCTACGAGCAGTACTTC. Its translation is CASYTSGSYEQYF.

V gene TRBV19 combines with J gene TRBJ2-7; 13 bases agree with TRBD2. Germline CDR1 LNHDA, CDR2 SQIVND (reference sequence). CDR3 size: 16 residues. Trimming removed 7 bases from V and 3 bases from J; junction bases left unmatched: 9. The CDR3 DNA follows: TGTGCCAGTACCCCCCGGACTAGCGGGAGAAGCTACGAGCAGTACTTC. This sequence encodes CASTPRTSGRSYEQYF.

The sample holds one count of this clone. The chain combines TRBV10-3 with TRBJ2-6; possibly TRBD1 or TRBD2 for D (7 bases each). This CDR3 contains 16 residues. V dropped 8 bases and J dropped 0 bases, with 14 bases sitting between them. The V gene's germline CDR1 is ENHRY and CDR2 SYGVKD. CDR3 sequence: CAIGGGTASGANVLTF. CDR3 DNA sequence: TGTGCCATCGGGGGAGGGACAGCCTCTGGGGCCAACGTCCTGACTTTC.

The rearrangement links TRBV5-1 to TRBJ2-5; 11 bases line up with TRBD1. Losses at the gene ends were 5 bases for V and 5 bases for J; bases not matched to a gene: 14. The CDR3 contains 17 residues. Germline CDR1 is SGHRS and CDR2 is YFSETQ. This chain's CDR3 is CASSSGTGGRRMETQYF. DNA for the CDR3: TGCGCCAGCAGTTCCGGGACAGGGGGGCGCAGGATGGAGACCCAGTACTTC.